This T cell receptor (beta chain) was identified in a study of naive and memory T cell subsets. Study-wide points: No ground truth validated the naive and memory repertoire findings. Each distinct alpha or beta sequence counts as one clonotype. Gini index rose across naive, CM, EM and EMRA in CD4 and CD8.

Ten or more counts support this clonotype. Its antigen is currently unknown. The CDR3 spans 16 residues. Germline assignment: CDR1 MNHEY and CDR2 SVGAGI. Trimming removed 0 bases from V and 1 base from J, with 11 bases in between. The beta constant-region primer was an equimolar mix of two oligonucleotides covering TRBC1 and TRBC2. Nested alpha and beta constant-region primers with the SP2 primer drove four PCR rounds on ligated cDNA. TCRdb analysed the UMI-ligation and nested PCR reads with MiXCR anew, one entry per CDR3 protein. The profile shows 120,000 to 150,000 distinct CDR3 sequences, about a sixth of them singletons.

Sequences were obtained from naive CD4+ T cells from blood. The V and J genes are TRBV6-5 and TRBJ2-3, with D perhaps matching TRBD1 (5 bases). The receptor comes from a human donor in good health. The CDR3 loop reads CASSYSMGRGTDTQYF. CDR3 in DNA: TGTGCCAGCAGTTACTCGATGGGCAGGGGCACAGATACGCAGTATTTT.